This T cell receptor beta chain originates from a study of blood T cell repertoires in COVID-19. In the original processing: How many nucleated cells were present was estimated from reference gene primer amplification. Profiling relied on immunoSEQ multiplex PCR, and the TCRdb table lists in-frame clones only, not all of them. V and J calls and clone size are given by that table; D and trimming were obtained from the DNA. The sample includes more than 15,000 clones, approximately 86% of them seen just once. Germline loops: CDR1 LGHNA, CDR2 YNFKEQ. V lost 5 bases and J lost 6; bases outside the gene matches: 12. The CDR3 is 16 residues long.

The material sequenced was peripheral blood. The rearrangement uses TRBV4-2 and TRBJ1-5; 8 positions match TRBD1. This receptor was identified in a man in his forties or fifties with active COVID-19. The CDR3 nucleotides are TGTGCCAGCAGCTCGAGTTTAGGACAGGGAAGTCAGCCCCAGCATTTT. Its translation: CASSSSLGQGSQPQHF.